The clone carrying this T cell receptor (beta chain) has a single count. Deletions cut 2 bases from V and 1 base from J, with 12 bases between. Germline V gene sequence: CDR1 SGHRS, CDR2 YFSETQ. The CDR3 is 15 residues long. The data belong to a study of control samples from healthy donors and cancer patients. Sequencing was performed with immunoSEQ multiplex PCR; in TCRdb, only in-frame clones are kept and a portion is missing. The table lists about 100,000 clones, roughly 87% of them singletons. The V and J genes are TRBV5-1 and TRBJ2-5; D gene ambiguous. Sequencing was performed on blood. The receptor was derived from a woman aged 45-59 years in good health. For the CDR3, the DNA is TGCGCCAGCAGCTTCGAAGCACAACTCCAAGAGACCCAGTACTTC. Translated: CASSFEAQLQETQYF. The variable domain in full, completed from reference TRBV5-1 and TRBJ2-5, reads KAGVTQTPRYLIKTRGQQVTLSCSPISGHRSVSWYQQTPGQGLQFLFEYFSETQRNKGNFPGRFSGRQFSNSRSEMNVSTLELGDSALYLCASSFEAQLQETQYFGPGTRLLVL.